The 4 T cell receptor beta chains below were found in one sample sequenced in a study of T cell responses to AZD1222 COVID-19 vaccine. This table comes from immunoSEQ multiplex PCR, and its TCRdb copy is limited to in-frame clones, with some not included. The data hold 100,000 to 150,000 clones, with roughly nine tenths observed a single time. The starting material was peripheral blood, obtained on day 0 of AZD1222 vaccination. The receptor set was obtained from an adult in good health.

J is TRBJ2-1 and V is TRBV11-2; the D gene could be TRBD1 or TRBD2 (5 bases each). This CDR3 region has 14 residues. CDR1 SGHAT and CDR2 FQNNGV come from the germline V gene. Trimming stripped 5 bases from V and 10 bases from J, with 18 bases between. The CDR3 reads CASSLGPTRGEQFF. The DNA of the CDR3 is TGTGCCAGCAGCCTAGGACCCACTCGGGGCGAGCAGTTCTTC.

The genes are TRBV24-1 and TRBJ1-5; no clear D gene. The germline V gene has CDR1 KGHDR and CDR2 SFDVKD. The germline V and J ends were trimmed by 4 bases and 2 bases, with 8 bases remaining between them. This CDR3 contains 14 residues. The CDR3 is CATSDPPGNQPQHF. In DNA form, the CDR3 reads TGTGCCACCAGTGACCCCCCCGGCAATCAGCCCCAGCATTTT.

This clone was seen just once. J is TRBJ1-5 and V is TRBV28; 7 bases line up with TRBD1. The germline gives CDR1 MDHEN, CDR2 SYDVKM. The CDR3 has 13 amino acids. Trimming at V came to 3 bases and at J to 9 bases, leaving 5 bases not matched to a gene. The CDR3 region is CASSLGQFRPQHF. CDR3 in DNA: TGTGCCAGCAGTTTGGGACAGTTTCGGCCCCAGCATTTT.

The chain links TRBV28 to TRBJ2-4, with D tentatively TRBD1 or TRBD2 (5 bases each). The ends were cut back, 1 base at V and 0 bases at J, with 7 bases in the middle. The CDR3 has 15 residues. Per the germline V gene, CDR1 is MDHEN and CDR2 is SYDVKM. CDR3 sequence reads: CASSLSGRAKNIQYF. The DNA of the CDR3 is TGTGCCAGCAGTTTATCAGGGAGAGCCAAAAACATTCAGTACTTC.